The rows below give T cell receptor beta chains drawn from one sample of a study of cytomegalovirus exposure and HLA in healthy donors. Assay used: immunoSEQ multiplex PCR; TCRdb lists only in-frame clones, some missing. The profile shows some 130,000 clones, over 50% of them singletons. The source material was PBMCs. These receptors all stem from a human donor in good health. Each CDR3 is given with its conserved first and last residue. A D gene is named only where the DNA matches it firmly. Size is stated for part of the rows, as once, few or many counts, or as a class when the clone is expanded.

size: once; D: -; V: TRBV28; J: TRBJ1-3; CDR3: CASSPPGSSGNTIYF; DNA: TGTGCCAGCAGCCCCCCCGGGAGCTCTGGAAACACCATATATTTT
size: -; D: -; V: TRBV7-9; J: TRBJ2-5; CDR3: CASLPPGVAVQETQYF; DNA: TGTGCCAGTCTTCCCCCGGGGGTAGCGGTCCAAGAGACCCAGTACTTC
size: -; D: -; V: TRBV4-2; J: TRBJ2-1; CDR3: CASSQVVVGSGNEQFF; DNA: TGTGCCAGCAGCCAAGTTGTGGTTGGCAGCGGGAATGAGCAGTTCTTC
size: -; D: -; V: TRBV4-1; J: TRBJ1-2; CDR3: CASSQDPAANYGYTF; DNA: TGCGCCAGCAGCCAAGATCCCGCAGCTAACTATGGCTACACCTTC
size: -; D: TRBD1; V: TRBV10-3; J: TRBJ1-3; CDR3: CAISSQGAGNTIYF; DNA: TGTGCCATCTCTTCTCAGGGGGCGGGAAACACCATATATTTT
size: -; D: -; V: TRBV5-4; J: TRBJ2-2; CDR3: CASSLEQNTGELFF; DNA: TGTGCCAGCAGCTTGGAACAGAACACCGGGGAGCTGTTTTTT
size: -; D: -; V: TRBV27; J: TRBJ2-2; CDR3: CASSFYETNTGELFF; DNA: TGTGCCAGCAGTTTTTACGAGACGAACACCGGGGAGCTGTTTTTT
size: few; D: TRBD2; V: TRBV6-6; J: TRBJ2-3; CDR3: CASSGEGDTQYF; DNA: TGTGCCAGCAGTGGGGAGGGAGATACGCAGTATTTT
size: -; D: TRBD2; V: TRBV9; J: TRBJ2-3; CDR3: CASSTQAGVGDTQYF; DNA: TGTGCCAGCAGCACCCAAGCGGGAGTAGGTGATACGCAGTATTTT
size: -; D: -; V: TRBV5-6; J: TRBJ1-1; CDR3: CASSLPTTEAFF; DNA: TGTGCCAGCAGCTTGCCGACAACTGAAGCTTTCTTT